This T cell receptor (beta chain) emerged from a study of cytomegalovirus exposure and HLA in healthy donors. Study conclusions and caveats: Subsequent analysis showed first-cohort TCR clusters tending to co-occur in some 120 validation repertoires. It was confirmed in vitro that a few of the CMV-associated chains were specific for CMV antigens.

Germline CDR1 reads MNHNS; CDR2 reads SASEGT. V gave up 2 bases and J gave up 0 bases; unmatched junction bases: 21. This CDR3 has 22 residues. About this clone: Antigen specificity is unknown.

Generated by immunoSEQ multiplex PCR, the TCRdb table keeps only in-frame clones and is missing some. The sample has 120,000 to 150,000 clones; approximately 89% are singletons. This TCR derives from a man between 18 and 29 years old in good health and CMV-seronegative. The gene calls are TRBV6-1 and TRBJ2-4; 8 bases match TRBD2. Sequenced input: PBMCs. Here the CDR3 DNA reads TGTGCCAGCAGTGAACCCGGGTCGTCAGGGAGACTAGCGCCGTCAGCCAAAAACATTCAGTACTTC. Amino acids: CASSEPGSSGRLAPSAKNIQYF.